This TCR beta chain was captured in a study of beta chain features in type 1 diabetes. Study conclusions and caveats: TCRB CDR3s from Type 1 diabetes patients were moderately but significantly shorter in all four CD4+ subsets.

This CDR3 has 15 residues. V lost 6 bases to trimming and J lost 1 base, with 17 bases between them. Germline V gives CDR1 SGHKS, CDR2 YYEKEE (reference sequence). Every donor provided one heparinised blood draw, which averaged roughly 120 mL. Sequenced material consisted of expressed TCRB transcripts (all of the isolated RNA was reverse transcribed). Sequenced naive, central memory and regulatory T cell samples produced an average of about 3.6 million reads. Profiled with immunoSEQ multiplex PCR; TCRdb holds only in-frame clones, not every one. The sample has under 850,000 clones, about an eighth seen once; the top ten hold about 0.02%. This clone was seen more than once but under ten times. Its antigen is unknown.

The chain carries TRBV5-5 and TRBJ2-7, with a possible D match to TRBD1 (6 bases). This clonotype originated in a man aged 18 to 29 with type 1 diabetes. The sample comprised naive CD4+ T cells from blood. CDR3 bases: TGTGCCAGCACCCAAGCGCCCGGGACATCCTACGAGCAGTACTTC. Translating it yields CASTQAPGTSYEQYF.